Sequencing of this T cell receptor (beta chain) was carried out in a study of identifying expanded T cells in peripheral blood. Clones were sequenced by immunoSEQ multiplex PCR, and TCRdb holds only the in-frame ones, with some missing. The sample lists some 93,000 clones, around nine tenths occurring once. The CDR3 spans 14 residues. V shed 5 bases, J shed 6 bases, and the junction held 6 bases outside the gene matches. In germline, CDR1 is LNHDA, CDR2 SQIVND (reference sequence). What was sequenced was blood. This receptor was identified in a person aged 18 to 69 in good health. The chain uses TRBV19 and TRBJ1-2; TRBD1 matches at 10 bases. In DNA, the CDR3 is TGTGCCAGTAGTGGGGACAGGGGACGAAATGGCTACACCTTC. It is translated as CASSGDRGRNGYTF.